This T cell receptor beta chain was obtained from a study of blood T cell repertoires in COVID-19. In the study overall: The United States, Italy and Spain were the sources of the acute and convalescent COVID-19 samples. PBMCs, B-cell-depleted T cells, or T cells were the source of the cDNA or gDNA that made up the material.

Source study methods: Nucleated cell number was recorded as an estimate derived from reference gene primer amplification. This table comes from immunoSEQ multiplex PCR, and its TCRdb copy is limited to in-frame clones, with some not included. That table furnishes V, J and clone size, whereas the DNA furnished D and trimming. Of roughly 97,000 clones in the sample, just under 85% were seen once. This clonotype originated in a woman older than 75 with active or convalescent COVID-19. Sequencing used peripheral blood.

CDR3 nucleotides: TGTGCCAGCAGCGACGGACAGTACAATGAGCAGTTCTTC. Translation gives CASSDGQYNEQFF. This chain connects TRBV7-3 to TRBJ2-1; perhaps TRBD1 as D (6 bases). V gave up 5 bases and J gave up 4 bases, with 9 bases separating them. The CDR3 consists of 13 residues. CDR1 is SGHTA, CDR2 FQGTGA, per germline.